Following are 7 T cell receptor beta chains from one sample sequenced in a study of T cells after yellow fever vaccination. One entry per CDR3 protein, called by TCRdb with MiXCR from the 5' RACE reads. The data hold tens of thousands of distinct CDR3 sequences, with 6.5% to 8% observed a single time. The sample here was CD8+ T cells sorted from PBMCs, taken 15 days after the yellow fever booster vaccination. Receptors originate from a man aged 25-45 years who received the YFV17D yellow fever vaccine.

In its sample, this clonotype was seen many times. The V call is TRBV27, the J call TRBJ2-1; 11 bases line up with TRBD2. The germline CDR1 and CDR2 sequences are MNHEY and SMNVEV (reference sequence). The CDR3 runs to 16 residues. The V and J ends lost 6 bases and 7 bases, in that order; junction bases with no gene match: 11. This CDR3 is CASSQLLAGVRNEQFF. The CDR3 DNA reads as TGTGCCAGCAGCCAATTACTAGCGGGAGTCAGGAATGAGCAGTTCTTC.

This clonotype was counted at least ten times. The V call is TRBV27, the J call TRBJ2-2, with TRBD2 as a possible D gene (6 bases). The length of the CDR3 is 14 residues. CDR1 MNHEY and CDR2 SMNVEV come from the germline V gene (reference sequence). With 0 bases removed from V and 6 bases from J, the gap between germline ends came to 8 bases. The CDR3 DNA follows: TGTGCCAGCAGTTTATCCTGGGGGGCCGGGGAGCTGTTTTTT. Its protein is CASSLSWGAGELFF.

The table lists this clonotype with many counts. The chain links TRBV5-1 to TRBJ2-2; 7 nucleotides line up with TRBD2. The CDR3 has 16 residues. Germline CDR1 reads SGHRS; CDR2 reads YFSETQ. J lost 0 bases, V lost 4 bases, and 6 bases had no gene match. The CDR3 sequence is CASSPPAGPNTGELFF. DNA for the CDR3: TGCGCCAGCAGCCCCCCAGCGGGACCGAACACCGGGGAGCTGTTTTTT.

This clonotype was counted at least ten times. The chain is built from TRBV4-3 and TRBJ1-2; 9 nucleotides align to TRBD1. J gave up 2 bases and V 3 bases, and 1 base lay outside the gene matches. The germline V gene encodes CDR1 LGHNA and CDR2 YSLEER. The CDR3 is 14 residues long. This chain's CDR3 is CASSQDRGNYGYTF. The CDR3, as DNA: TGCGCCAGCAGCCAGGACAGGGGAAACTATGGCTACACCTTC.

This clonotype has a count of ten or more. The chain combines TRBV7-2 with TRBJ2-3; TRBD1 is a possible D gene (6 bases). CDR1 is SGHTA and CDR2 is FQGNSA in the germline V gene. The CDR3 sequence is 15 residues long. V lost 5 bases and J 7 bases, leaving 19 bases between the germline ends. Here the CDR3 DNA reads TGTGCCAGCAGCCAAGTGCGGACAGCAGCCTATACGCAGTATTTT. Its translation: CASSQVRTAAYTQYF.

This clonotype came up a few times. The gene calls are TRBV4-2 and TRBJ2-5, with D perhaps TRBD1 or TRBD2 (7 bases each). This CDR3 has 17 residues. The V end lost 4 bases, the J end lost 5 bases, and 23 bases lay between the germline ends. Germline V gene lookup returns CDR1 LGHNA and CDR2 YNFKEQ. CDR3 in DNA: TGTGCCAGCAGCCCCTCCTGGGGACAGCTCGGGGGGGAGACCCAGTACTTC. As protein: CASSPSWGQLGGETQYF.

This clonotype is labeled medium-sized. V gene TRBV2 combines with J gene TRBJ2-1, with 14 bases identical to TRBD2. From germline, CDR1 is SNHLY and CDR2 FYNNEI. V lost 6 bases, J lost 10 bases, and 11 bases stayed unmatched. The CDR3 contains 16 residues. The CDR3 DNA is TGTGCCAGCAGGGACGTGGGACTAGCGGGAGAATGGGAGCAGTTCTTC. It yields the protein CASRDVGLAGEWEQFF.